The 16 T cell receptor beta chains in this list originate from one sample, sequenced in a study of blood T cell repertoires in COVID-19. The method was immunoSEQ multiplex PCR; TCRdb's version includes in-frame clones alone and lacks a portion of them. Of about 290,000 clones in the sample, over 85% were seen once. The sequenced sample was peripheral blood. These receptors came from a woman in her 30s with COVID-19, enrolled during active disease.

The chain joins TRBV30 to TRBJ1-3; D not resolved. The CDR3 is 11 amino acids. V was clipped by 4 bases and J by 4 bases, with 5 bases between them. Germline V CDR1 and CDR2: GTSNPN, SVGIG (reference sequence). CDR3 residues: CAWTAGNTIYF. For the CDR3, the DNA is TGTGCCTGGACAGCGGGAAACACCATATATTTT.

V usage is TRBV5-5 and J usage is TRBJ1-5; the D gene is possibly TRBD1 (5 bases). The CDR3 extends over 12 amino acids. Germline V gene sequence: CDR1 SGHKS, CDR2 YYEKEE (reference sequence). Trimming took 4 bases from V and 11 from J, leaving 13 bases between them. The CDR3 coding sequence is TGTGCCAGCAGCCACGGGCAGGGTGCCCAGCATTTT. Amino acid sequence: CASSHGQGAQHF. Full variable domain (outside the CDR3, taken from reference TRBV5-5 and TRBJ1-5): DAGVTQSPTHLIKTRGQQVTLRCSPISGHKSVSWYQQVLGQGPQFIFQYYEKEERGRGNFPDRFSARQFPNYSSELNVNALLLGDSALYLCASSHGQGAQHFGDGTRLSIL.

The chain combines TRBV3-1 (or the pseudogene TRBV3-2) with TRBJ2-7, with D maybe TRBD2 (6 bases). V lost 5 bases, J lost 3 bases, and 17 bases lay in between. Per germline, CDR1 LGHDT and CDR2 YNNKEL (reference sequence). The CDR3 sequence is 15 residues long. This CDR3 reads CASSDGTRSFYEQYF. The CDR3 nucleotides read TGTGCCAGCAGCGACGGGACTCGCTCTTTCTACGAGCAGTACTTC.

The chain employs TRBV5-6 and TRBJ1-6; 11 bases are shared with TRBD1. The CDR3 sequence is 15 residues long. Germline V gene lookup returns CDR1 SGHDT and CDR2 YYEEEE. Unmatched junction bases numbered 6, after V lost 4 bases and J lost 9 bases. The CDR3 sequence: CASSQDRGRRSPLHF. In DNA, the CDR3 is TGTGCCAGCAGCCAGGACAGGGGGCGTCGTTCACCCCTCCACTTT.

This clone has a single count. The gene calls are TRBV5-1 and TRBJ2-7; 7 nucleotides agree with TRBD1. Trimming cost V 4 bases and J 4 bases; bases outside gene matches: 11. Looked up from germline, CDR1 is SGHRS and CDR2 is YFSETQ. There are 15 residues in the CDR3. The CDR3 sequence: CASSTLQGRAYEQYF. The CDR3 DNA reads TGCGCCAGCAGCACCTTACAGGGGCGGGCGTACGAGCAGTACTTC.

This chain links TRBV6-5 with TRBJ2-7; no reliable D call. Trimming removed 0 bases at V and 0 bases at J, with 6 bases between. Germline lookup yields CDR1 MNHEY and CDR2 SVGAGI. The CDR3 loop spans 14 amino acids. The CDR3 here is CASSYSTVSYEQYF. The DNA of the CDR3 is TGTGCCAGCAGTTACTCCACGGTCTCCTACGAGCAGTACTTC.

This rearrangement joins TRBV20-1 to TRBJ1-6; tentative D call: TRBD1 (5 bases). The CDR3 runs 15 residues. Germline V gene data show CDR1 as DFQATT and CDR2 as SNEGSKA (reference sequence). Trimming took off 3 bases at V and 7 bases at J, with 16 bases between the two ends. The CDR3 spells CSASLTDSLNSPLHF. CDR3 nucleotide sequence: TGCAGTGCTAGTCTGACAGATAGTTTAAATTCACCCCTCCACTTT.

The chain uses TRBV6-5 and TRBJ1-1, with D possibly matching TRBD1 (5 bases). Trimming removed 6 bases at V and 3 bases at J, with 14 bases between. This CDR3 comprises 14 residues. Germline assignment: CDR1 MNHEY and CDR2 SVGAGI. The CDR3, as DNA: TGTGCCAGCAGACGGCGACGGGGGGACACTGAAGCTTTCTTT. Translating it yields CASRRRRGDTEAFF.

The CDR3, as DNA: TGTGCCAGCAGTGAAGGGTGGAGGGGGCGCGGGGATCAGCCCCAGCATTTT. Its translation is CASSEGWRGRGDQPQHF. The chain joins TRBV6-1 to TRBJ1-5; 7 nucleotides line up with TRBD1. CDR3 size: 17 residues. Trimming cost V 1 base and J 5 bases; bases outside gene matches: 11. Germline V lookup: CDR1 MNHNS, CDR2 SASEGT.

The chain carries TRBV2 and TRBJ2-3; D might be TRBD1 (7 bases). CDR3 length: 17 amino acids. Trimming took off 11 bases at V and 2 bases at J, with 26 bases between the two ends. Germline loops: CDR1 SNHLY, CDR2 FYNNEI. This chain's CDR3 is CALPGGGPRPNTDTQYF. The CDR3 region has the DNA TGTGCCCTGCCCGGAGGGGGCCCACGACCCAACACAGATACGCAGTATTTT.

The rearrangement links TRBV7-8 to TRBJ1-3; D might be TRBD1 (6 bases). Deletions cut 5 bases from V and 0 bases from J, with 20 bases between. Germline values: CDR1 SGHVS, CDR2 FQNEAQ. The CDR3 loop spans 18 amino acids. For the CDR3, the DNA is TGTGCCAGCAGCCCCGGGACACTTAAGCCCTACTCTGGAAACACCATATATTTT. This translates into CASSPGTLKPYSGNTIYF.

The gene calls are TRBV2 and TRBJ1-2; D gene unclear. Trimming cost V 5 bases and J 3 bases, with 7 bases left between them. The length of the CDR3 is 12 residues. Germline V CDR1 and CDR2: SNHLY, FYNNEI. CDR3 amino acids: CASSPEYYGYTF. CDR3 sequence (DNA): TGTGCCAGCAGTCCCGAGTACTATGGCTACACCTTC.

This clone was counted only a few times. The chain has TRBV5-6 and TRBJ2-4; D perhaps matches TRBD1 (6 bases). The CDR3 sequence is 16 residues long. Germline values: CDR1 SGHDT, CDR2 YYEEEE. Trimming left V 5 bases short and J 0 bases short, with 15 bases between. The CDR3 loop is CASRRRTVLAKNIQYF. CDR3 coding DNA: TGTGCCAGCAGGCGACGGACAGTTCTAGCCAAAAACATTCAGTACTTC.

The genes are TRBV28 and TRBJ2-7, with 9 bases matching TRBD1. Germline V gene sequence: CDR1 MDHEN, CDR2 SYDVKM. This CDR3 comprises 14 residues. The junction had 6 bases not matched to a gene; V was cut back by 7 bases and J by 2 bases. The CDR3 DNA follows: TGTGCCAGCAATTTCGACAGGGGGGCCTACGAGCAGTACTTC. Translated: CASNFDRGAYEQYF.

The chain is built from TRBV18 and TRBJ1-1; maybe TRBD1 (5 bases). Germline CDR1 reads KGHSH; CDR2 reads LQKENI. The CDR3 covers 12 residues. V lost 2 bases and J lost 6, with 7 bases in between. The CDR3 sequence is CASSPMGPEAFF. As DNA, the CDR3 is TGTGCCAGCTCACCAATGGGGCCTGAAGCTTTCTTT.

The J gene is TRBJ2-1, the V gene TRBV2; 8 bases align to TRBD2. Germline V CDR1 and CDR2: SNHLY, FYNNEI. The junction had 4 bases not matched to a gene; V was cut back by 8 bases and J by 4 bases. The CDR3 covers 13 residues. The CDR3 is CASRGGPYNEQFF. The CDR3 region has the DNA TGTGCCAGCCGGGGGGGCCCTTACAATGAGCAGTTCTTC.